Each of the 18 T cell receptor beta chains below was sequenced from the same sample in a study of beta chain features in type 1 diabetes. Expressed TCRB transcripts got sequenced, as all isolated RNA was reverse transcribed. Sequencing used immunoSEQ multiplex PCR; TCRdb keeps in-frame clones, though not all of them. The sample yields approximately 110,000 clones, about two fifths seen once. What was sequenced was stem cell memory CD4+ T cells from blood. The receptor source for this set is a woman aged 18-30 years in good health.

The rearrangement uses TRBV28 and TRBJ1-1, with a possible D match to TRBD1 (6 bases). The CDR3 is made up of 14 amino acids. Germline V gives CDR1 MDHEN, CDR2 SYDVKM. Trimming removed 4 bases from V and 5 bases from J, with 14 bases in between. The DNA of the CDR3 is TGTGCCAGCAGTTCGCTAGGGGGTCGTACTGAAGCTTTCTTT. The encoded protein is CASSSLGGRTEAFF. Supplemented by reference TRBV28 and TRBJ1-1, the full variable domain reads DVKVTQSSRYLVKRTGEKVFLECVQDMDHENMFWYRQDPGLGLRLIYFSYDVKMKEKGDIPEGYSVSREKKERFSLILESASTNQTSMYLCASSSLGGRTEAFFGQGTRLTVV.

This clone has just a few counts. CDR3 sequence reads: CAISDLIRDSRTDTQYF. Here the CDR3 DNA reads TGTGCCATCAGTGACCTCATCCGGGACAGCCGCACAGATACGCAGTATTTT. The chain uses TRBV10-3 and TRBJ2-3; TRBD1 matches 7 bases. The CDR3 is made up of 17 amino acids. V trimming: 3 bases; J trimming: 1 base; junction bases outside the gene matches: 10. In germline, CDR1 is ENHRY, CDR2 SYGVKD.

This chain uses TRBV19 with TRBJ1-1, with D possibly being TRBD1 (5 bases). This CDR3 contains 12 residues. CDR1 is LNHDA, CDR2 SQIVND, per germline (reference sequence). With 5 bases removed from V and 5 bases from J, the gap between germline ends came to 9 bases. The CDR3 bases are TGTGCCAGTAGTTTCAGGGATACTGAAGCTTTCTTT. It codes for CASSFRDTEAFF.

This clone was counted a few times. This chain connects TRBV9 to TRBJ2-1, with 8 bases identical to TRBD2. CDR3 length: 16 amino acids. Trimming took 0 bases from V and 3 from J; bases not matched to a gene: 5. The germline CDR1 and CDR2 sequences are SGDLS and YYNGEE. This CDR3 is CASSVESGRYYNEQFF. CDR3 sequence (DNA): TGTGCCAGCAGCGTAGAAAGCGGGAGATACTACAATGAGCAGTTCTTC.

This clone was seen more than once but under ten times. The genes are TRBV19 and TRBJ2-7; 14 bases line up with TRBD2. V lost 6 bases, J lost 5 bases, and 3 bases stayed unmatched. Per germline, CDR1 LNHDA and CDR2 SQIVND (reference sequence). CDR3 length: 14 residues. The CDR3 here is CASSTGLAGDEQYF. In DNA form, the CDR3 reads TGTGCCAGTAGCACGGGACTAGCGGGAGACGAGCAGTACTTC.

The J gene is TRBJ1-2, the V gene TRBV18; D might be TRBD1 (5 bases). There are 13 residues in the CDR3. CDR1 and CDR2 from the germline V gene are KGHSH and LQKENI. V lost 6 bases and J 4 bases, leaving 12 bases between the germline ends. The chain's CDR3 is CASSPTDSYGYTF. As DNA, the CDR3 is TGTGCCAGCTCGCCAACCGACAGCTATGGCTACACCTTC. Full variable domain (rest looked up from reference TRBV18 and TRBJ1-2): NAGVMQNPRHLVRRRGQEARLRCSPMKGHSHVYWYRQLPEEGLKFMVYLQKENIIDESGMPKERFSAEFPKEGPSILRIQQVVRGDSAAYFCASSPTDSYGYTFGSGTRLTVV.

V usage is TRBV28 and J usage is TRBJ1-2, with no clear D. V was clipped by 3 bases and J by 2 bases, with 7 bases between them. The CDR3 totals 13 residues. Germline assignment: CDR1 MDHEN and CDR2 SYDVKM. Here the CDR3 reads CASSLVENYGYTF. Here the CDR3 DNA reads TGTGCCAGCAGTTTGGTTGAGAACTATGGCTACACCTTC.

This clone has a handful of counts. V and J are TRBV5-1 and TRBJ1-1; D not resolved. This CDR3 has 16 amino acids. Between the trimmed V and J ends, which lost 7 bases and 2 bases, there was a span of 21 bases. Germline V lookup: CDR1 SGHRS, CDR2 YFSETQ. The CDR3 protein is CASSARAANLNTEAFF. The CDR3 DNA reads as TGCGCCAGCTCGGCGAGGGCAGCTAACCTAAACACTGAAGCTTTCTTT. The whole variable domain, filled in from reference TRBV5-1 and TRBJ1-1, reads KAGVTQTPRYLIKTRGQQVTLSCSPISGHRSVSWYQQTPGQGLQFLFEYFSETQRNKGNFPGRFSGRQFSNSRSEMNVSTLELGDSALYLCASSARAANLNTEAFFGQGTRLTVV.

The chain combines TRBV7-6 with TRBJ1-1; D is possibly TRBD1 (6 bases). This CDR3 spans 14 amino acids. V gave up 5 bases and J gave up 2 bases, with 12 bases separating them. CDR1 is SGHVS, CDR2 FNYEAQ, per germline. CDR3: CASSINRDNTEAFF. CDR3 DNA sequence: TGTGCCAGCAGCATAAACAGGGACAACACTGAAGCTTTCTTT.

The chain joins TRBV14 to TRBJ2-7; 10 bases are shared with TRBD1. The length of the CDR3 is 16 residues. CDR1 is SGHDN, CDR2 FVKESK, per germline. Trimming at V came to 4 bases and at J to 3 bases, leaving 9 bases not matched to a gene. CDR3 region: CASSLQYRDRGYEQYF. The CDR3 DNA is TGTGCCAGCAGCCTCCAATACCGGGACAGGGGCTACGAGCAGTACTTC. Full variable domain (remainder filled in from reference TRBV14 and TRBJ2-7): EAGVTQFPSHSVIEKGQTVTLRCDPISGHDNLYWYRRVMGKEIKFLLHFVKESKQDESGMPNNRFLAERTGGTYSTLKVQPAELEDSGVYFCASSLQYRDRGYEQYFGPGTRLTVT.

This clone appeared a few times. The chain combines TRBV18 with TRBJ1-5, with a possible D match to TRBD1 (6 bases). Germline V gene lookup returns CDR1 KGHSH and CDR2 LQKENI. The CDR3 consists of 14 residues. V was pared by 4 bases and J by 6 bases, with 13 bases between. CDR3 residues: CASSLNRARQPQHF. The CDR3 nucleotides are TGTGCCAGCTCACTTAACAGGGCACGTCAGCCCCAGCATTTT.

This clone was observed a handful of times. J is TRBJ2-3 and V is TRBV7-9; TRBD2 is a possible D gene (5 bases). V dropped 1 base and J dropped 1 base, with 6 bases sitting between them. This CDR3 comprises 14 residues. Germline CDR1 SEHNR, CDR2 FQNEAQ (reference sequence). CDR3 region: CASSLGAGTDTQYF. The CDR3 DNA reads as TGTGCCAGCAGCTTAGGAGCGGGCACAGATACGCAGTATTTT.

The chain couples TRBV7-9 to TRBJ2-1; 8 bases map to TRBD2. The CDR3 contains 15 residues. V dropped 5 bases and J dropped 8; count of bases not matched to a gene: 11. The germline V gene has CDR1 SEHNR and CDR2 FQNEAQ (reference sequence). As DNA, the CDR3 is TGTGCCAGCAGCCTCCATCCGGGAGGGTTGGATGAGCAGTTCTTC. Amino acid sequence: CASSLHPGGLDEQFF.

This clone was counted a few times. The genes are TRBV29-1 and TRBJ2-1, with D maybe TRBD2 (6 bases). The ends were cut back, 6 bases at V and 8 bases at J, with 14 bases in the middle. The CDR3 contains 12 residues. Germline CDR1 reads SQVTM; CDR2 reads ANQGSEA. CDR3 protein: CSVSLATDEQFF. CDR3 DNA: TGCAGCGTGTCCCTAGCGACCGATGAGCAGTTCTTC.

The genes are TRBV18 and TRBJ2-3, with a tentative D call TRBD2 (7 bases). The length of the CDR3 is 14 residues. CDR1 and CDR2 (germline): KGHSH, LQKENI. Trimming shortened V by 0 bases and J by 4 bases, and 8 bases separated the two germline ends. The CDR3 is CASSPPGGPDTQYF. The CDR3 region has the DNA TGTGCCAGCTCACCACCGGGGGGGCCAGATACGCAGTATTTT.

The chain joins TRBV7-3 to TRBJ2-7; the match to TRBD2 covers 9 bases. Germline values: CDR1 SGHTA, CDR2 FQGTGA. The CDR3 loop spans 15 amino acids. J gave up 2 bases and V 5 bases, and 7 bases lay outside the gene matches. CDR3 nucleotides: TGTGCCAGCAGCCCTAGACTAGCGGAACCCTACGAGCAGTACTTC. Translated, it gives CASSPRLAEPYEQYF.

This clone was seen a few times. The V gene is TRBV27, the J gene TRBJ2-3, with 7 bases aligning to TRBD1. Germline-derived CDR1 and CDR2 are MNHEY and SMNVEV (reference sequence). V lost 2 bases, J lost 2 bases, and 4 bases stayed unmatched. This CDR3 spans 15 amino acids. The CDR3 DNA reads TGTGCCAGCAGTTTACGGACAGGAATCACAGATACGCAGTATTTT. Translating gives CASSLRTGITDTQYF.

This clone has more than one count but fewer than ten. This sequence joins TRBV29-1 and TRBJ2-1; 10 bases align to TRBD2. The germline CDR1 and CDR2 sequences are SQVTM and ANQGSEA. The CDR3 has 14 residues. The CDR3, as DNA: TGCGCTGCTGGGACTAGCGATAGATACAATGAGCAGTTCTTC. It codes for CAAGTSDRYNEQFF.